Below are 22 T cell receptor beta chains sequenced from a single sample in a study of monozygotic twins with inflammatory bowel disease. Following a re-call of the 5' RACE reads, TCRdb has one entry per CDR3 protein and lacks DNA. Its listing shows approximately 150,000 distinct CDR3 sequences. Sample: blood. The receptor source for this set is a human donor with ulcerative colitis or Crohn's disease, or a healthy co-twin of an affected twin (not recorded which).

V gene TRBV18 combines with J gene TRBJ1-5; TCRdb outputs TRBD1, but without DNA this stays unchecked. The length of the CDR3 is 18 residues. Germline V gene lookup returns CDR1 KGHSH and CDR2 LQKENI. CDR3 region: CASSPTPGTSSRFRPQHF.

The V and J genes are TRBV7-9 and TRBJ1-1; TCRdb lists TRBD1, though no DNA is available to test this call. The CDR3 consists of 14 residues. Germline lookup yields CDR1 SEHNR and CDR2 FQNEAQ (reference sequence). The CDR3 sequence: CASSLMQGTTEAFF.

The gene calls are TRBV24-1 and TRBJ2-3; TCRdb reports TRBD2, a call that lacks DNA to check it against. CDR1 is KGHDR, CDR2 SFDVKD, per germline. The CDR3 consists of 15 residues. The CDR3: CATMGLAGGIDTQYF.

The chain combines TRBV10-3 with TRBJ2-7; TCRdb's D call, TRBD1, is unchecked because there is no DNA. Per germline, CDR1 ENHRY and CDR2 SYGVKD. The CDR3 is 14 amino acids. CDR3 loop: CAISDPGKSYEQYF.

The chain employs TRBV5-6 and TRBJ2-7; TCRdb designates TRBD2, a call that cannot be tested without DNA. The CDR3 spans 14 residues. CDR1 and CDR2 from the germline V gene are SGHDT and YYEEEE. This CDR3 is CASSESGATYEQYF. Looking up the rest from reference TRBV5-6 and TRBJ2-7 gives the full variable domain: DAGVTQSPTHLIKTRGQQVTLRCSPKSGHDTVSWYQQALGQGPQFIFQYYEEEERQRGNFPDRFSGHQFPNYSSELNVNALLLGDSALYLCASSESGATYEQYFGPGTRLTVT.

The gene calls are TRBV5-1 and TRBJ2-3; no DNA is available, so the TRBD2 call from TCRdb remains unchecked. Germline lookup yields CDR1 SGHRS and CDR2 YFSETQ. This CDR3 comprises 17 residues. CDR3 protein: CASSLGRGGGATDTQYF.

The rearrangement uses TRBV20-1 and TRBJ1-2; TCRdb's D call of TRBD1 is untestable without DNA. CDR3 length: 13 residues. Germline CDR1 reads DFQATT; CDR2 reads SNEGSKA (reference sequence). The CDR3 loop is CSALRGRAYGYTF.

The chain joins TRBV14 to TRBJ2-1; absent DNA, TCRdb's TRBD1 call cannot be checked. Germline values: CDR1 SGHDN, CDR2 FVKESK. This CDR3 region has 17 residues. CDR3 loop: CASSQEEGVRVYNEQFF.

The J gene is TRBJ2-3, the V gene TRBV20-1; with no DNA, the TCRdb D assignment of TRBD1 cannot be verified. The CDR3 totals 14 residues. The V gene's germline CDR1 is DFQATT and CDR2 SNEGSKA (reference sequence). CDR3 amino acids: CSARSQGIGDTQYF.

The V call is TRBV7-9, the J call TRBJ2-7. The CDR3 is 12 amino acids. Per germline, CDR1 SEHNR and CDR2 FQNEAQ (reference sequence). The CDR3 sequence: CASSGDPYEQYF.

The chain is built from TRBV5-1 and TRBJ2-2; without DNA, the TCRdb call of TRBD1 cannot be checked. The CDR3 length is 15 residues. Germline V gene sequence: CDR1 SGHRS, CDR2 YFSETQ. CDR3 loop: CASSLTGGDTGELFF.

The chain combines TRBV20-1 with TRBJ2-2; checking the TCRdb D call of TRBD2 is not possible without DNA. CDR3 size: 15 residues. Germline-derived CDR1 and CDR2 are DFQATT and SNEGSKA (reference sequence). The CDR3: CSAPLRGGAGGELFF.

This sequence joins TRBV5-5 and TRBJ2-3; the D gene TCRdb calls, TRBD2, cannot be checked with no DNA. The CDR3 length is 15 residues. Germline assignment: CDR1 SGHKS and CDR2 YYEKEE (reference sequence). CDR3 loop: CASSPGLAGTDTQYF.

The rearrangement links TRBV7-9 to TRBJ2-7; the D call of TRBD2 rests on TCRdb alone, since no DNA is present to check it. Looked up from germline, CDR1 is SEHNR and CDR2 is FQNEAQ (reference sequence). This CDR3 has 14 residues. CDR3 in amino acids: CASSSFGLAYEQYF. Combining the CDR3 with reference TRBV7-9 and TRBJ2-7 gives the whole variable domain DTGVSQNPRHKITKRGQNVTFRCDPISEHNRLYWYRQTLGQGPEFLTYFQNEAQLEKSRLLSDRFSAERPKGSFSTLEIQRTEQGDSAMYLCASSSFGLAYEQYFGPGTRLTVT.

The chain has TRBV12-3 or TRBV12-4 and TRBJ2-7; the D gene TCRdb calls, TRBD1, cannot be checked with no DNA. The CDR3 contains 14 residues. This CDR3 is CASSRWDRSYEQYF.

The chain carries TRBV7-9 and TRBJ1-2. Germline CDR1 SEHNR, CDR2 FQNEAQ (reference sequence). This CDR3 contains 14 residues. The CDR3 region is CASSLVGANYGYTF.

V usage is TRBV3-1 and J usage is TRBJ2-2; absent DNA, TCRdb's TRBD2 call cannot be checked. Looked up from germline, CDR1 is LGHDT and CDR2 is YNNKEL (reference sequence). This CDR3 region has 16 residues. CDR3 loop: CASSQDPGGRTGELFF.

The gene calls are TRBV20-1 and TRBJ2-6; TCRdb outputs TRBD2, but without DNA this stays unchecked. CDR3 length: 17 residues. The germline gives CDR1 DFQATT, CDR2 SNEGSKA (reference sequence). The CDR3 reads CSASAGLITSGANVLTF.

The chain carries TRBV12-5 and TRBJ2-3. The CDR3 totals 14 residues. Germline CDR1 reads LGHNT; CDR2 reads FRNRAP. CDR3: CASGLRGYTDTQYF.

The chain joins TRBV6-5 to TRBJ2-7. CDR3 length: 14 amino acids. Germline loops: CDR1 MNHEY, CDR2 SVGAGI. The CDR3 sequence is CASSYSDSGYEQYF.

The chain is built from TRBV27 and TRBJ2-3; TCRdb names TRBD1, which stays unverified in the absence of DNA. Germline V gene lookup returns CDR1 MNHEY and CDR2 SMNVEV (reference sequence). This CDR3 has 16 amino acids. CDR3: CASSSYIRTATDTQYF.

The J gene is TRBJ2-5, the V gene TRBV20-1; the D call from TCRdb, TRBD2, cannot be confirmed without DNA. Germline values: CDR1 DFQATT, CDR2 SNEGSKA (reference sequence). CDR3 size: 12 residues. The CDR3 reads CSANYGGETQYF.